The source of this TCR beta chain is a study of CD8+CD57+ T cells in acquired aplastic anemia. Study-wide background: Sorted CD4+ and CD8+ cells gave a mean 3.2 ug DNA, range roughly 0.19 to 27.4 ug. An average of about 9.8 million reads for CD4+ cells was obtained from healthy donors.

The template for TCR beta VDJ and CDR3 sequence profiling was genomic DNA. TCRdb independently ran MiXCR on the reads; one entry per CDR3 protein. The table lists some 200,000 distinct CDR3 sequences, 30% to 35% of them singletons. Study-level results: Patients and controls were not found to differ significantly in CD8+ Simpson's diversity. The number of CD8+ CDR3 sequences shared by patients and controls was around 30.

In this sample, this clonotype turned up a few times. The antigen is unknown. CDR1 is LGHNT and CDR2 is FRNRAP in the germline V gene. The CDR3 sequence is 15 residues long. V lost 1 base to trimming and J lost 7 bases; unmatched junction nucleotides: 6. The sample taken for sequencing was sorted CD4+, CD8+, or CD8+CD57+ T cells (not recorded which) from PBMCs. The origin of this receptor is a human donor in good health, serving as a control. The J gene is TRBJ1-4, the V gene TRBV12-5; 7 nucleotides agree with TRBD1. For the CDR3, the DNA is TGTGCTAGTGGTTTGGGGACAGGAGACCTTGAAAAACTGTTTTTT. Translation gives CASGLGTGDLEKLFF.